The 7 T cell receptor beta chains reported below all come from one sample, sequenced in a study of blood T cells in healthy people across ages. PCR was performed a second time for 7 to 11 cycles using a sample-barcoded 5' primer and a J-beta primer mix. Via MiXCR, TCRdb re-called the 5' RACE reads, giving one row per CDR3 protein. The sample shows 650,000 to 700,000 distinct CDR3 sequences, 32% of them seen only once. The material sequenced was blood. The receptor set was obtained from an elderly woman in good health.

Points on this clonotype: Sequence at one end of the junction differs from germline and may be a read error. The chain uses TRBV7-9 and TRBJ1-1, with D perhaps TRBD1 (6 bases). There are 15 residues in the CDR3. CDR1 is SEHNR, CDR2 FQNEAQ, per germline (reference sequence). The CDR3: CASSLIAGENTGAFF. The DNA for the CDR3 is TGTGCCAGCAGCTTAATCGCAGGGGAGAACACTGGAGCTTTCTTT. The full variable domain, its missing parts supplied by reference TRBV7-9 and TRBJ1-1, is DTGVSQNPRHKITKRGQNVTFRCDPISEHNRLYWYRQTLGQGPEFLTYFQNEAQLEKSRLLSDRFSAERPKGSFSTLEIQRTEQGDSAMYLCASSLIAGENTGAFFGQGTRLTVV.

J is TRBJ2-7 and V is TRBV10-3, with 8 bases matching TRBD1. The DNA matches TRBJ2-5 better at its end, which makes the J call doubtful. The CDR3 consists of 13 residues. The germline V gene has CDR1 ENHRY and CDR2 SYGVKD. The CDR3 is CAISQTGVETQYF. CDR3 bases: TGTGCCATCAGCCAGACAGGGGTCGAGACCCAGTACTTC.

The chain uses TRBV5-1 and TRBJ2-7, with TRBD1 matching 10 bases. The CDR3 is made up of 14 amino acids. Looked up from germline, CDR1 is SGHRS and CDR2 is YFSETQ. V was pared by 4 bases and J by 1 base, with 2 bases of the junction left unmatched. The CDR3 region has the DNA TGCGCCAGCAGCCCGGGACAGGGGTCCTACGAGCAGTACGTC. This gives the protein CASSPGQGSYEQYV.

The rearrangement uses TRBV7-2 and TRBJ2-5; D call uncertain. CDR1 is SGHTA and CDR2 is FQGNSA in the germline V gene. CDR3 length equals 15 residues. Trimming took off 1 base at V and 1 base at J, with 10 bases between the two ends. CDR3 region: CASSLEAVPQETQYF. In DNA, the CDR3 is TGTGCCAGCAGCTTAGAGGCGGTGCCCCAAGAGACCCAGTACTTC.

There are many counts of this clonotype. The V and J genes are TRBV5-1 and TRBJ2-7; tentatively, D is TRBD2 (7 bases). Per germline, CDR1 SGHRS and CDR2 YFSETQ. The CDR3 is 16 residues long. V lost 4 bases and J 5 bases, leaving 22 bases between the germline ends. The chain's CDR3 is CASSLARGAGVHEQYF. For the CDR3, the DNA is TGCGCCAGCAGCCTCGCGAGGGGGGCGGGGGTCCACGAGCAGTACTTC.

In the case of this clonotype: Just one base apart from a much larger clone, this may be a read error. The chain uses TRBV20-1 and TRBJ2-1; TRBD2 matches 10 bases. The CDR3 runs to 15 residues. Looked up from germline, CDR1 is DFQATT and CDR2 is SNEGSKA (reference sequence). Trimming cost V 3 bases and J 6 bases; bases outside gene matches: 8. The CDR3 nucleotides are TGCAGTGCTAGGTCTCTAGCGGGGGAGGCCAATGAGCAGTTCTTC. Protein sequence: CSARSLAGEANEQFF.

This clonotype was counted a few times. This may come from a read error, since a much larger clone is one base off. V and J are TRBV6-1 and TRBJ2-1, with a weak D call TRBD2 (6 bases). The CDR3 totals 18 residues. V was shortened by 4 bases and J by 3 bases, with 22 bases between the two germline ends. Germline V gene sequence: CDR1 MNHNS, CDR2 SASEGT. CDR3 bases: TGTGCCAGCAGTGGCAAGGACGGGCGGGGCACTTTCTACAATGAGCAGTTCTTC. The encoded protein is CASSGKDGRGTFYNEQFF.